This T cell receptor beta chain emerged from a study of cytomegalovirus exposure and HLA in healthy donors. Regarding the study as a whole: Many donors shared some public TCRs, even though most TCR sequences were rare. The TCR clusters that emerged in the first cohort tended, a later analysis found, to co-occur in the 95 to 150 validation repertoires. There were approximately 150 TCR beta chains listed as cytomegalovirus-associated.

As regards this clone: The antigen is undetermined.

The germline CDR1 and CDR2 sequences are SGHTA and FQGNSA. V lost 4 bases and J 3 bases, leaving 9 bases between the germline ends. The CDR3 sequence is 13 residues long. Profiling relied on immunoSEQ multiplex PCR, and the TCRdb table lists in-frame clones only, not all of them. The table shows about 360,000 clones, with 70% to 90% occurring only once. This sequence joins TRBV7-2 and TRBJ2-5; D is ambiguous. The sequencing input was PBMCs. The receptor was derived from a woman between 18 and 29 years old in good health and CMV-seronegative. This CDR3 reads CASSSPPEETQYF. The CDR3, as DNA: TGTGCCAGCAGCTCCCCCCCCGAAGAGACCCAGTACTTC.